Below, one T cell receptor (beta chain) is given with its context. No antigen is known for it. The data derive from a study of regulatory T cells in long-lasting Graves disease. After removal of 1 base from V and 7 bases from J, the junction contained 6 bases not matched to a gene. Per the germline V gene, CDR1 is SEHNR and CDR2 is FQNEAQ (reference sequence). The CDR3 totals 16 residues. With iRepertoire HTBI primers and Arm-PCR of CDR3 regions, TCR beta libraries were built. Original methodology: From all samples, identification returned 14 TRBJ and about 63 TRBV segments. TCRdb independently ran MiXCR on the multiplex PCR reads; one entry per CDR3 protein. It is TCRdb's table, rather than the study itself, that gives the V and J calls and clone size. The sample has roughly 350,000 distinct CDR3 sequences; over 15% are singletons. Time point here: newly diagnosed GD, antithyroid drugs for less than 3 months. The TCR library used RNA extracted from PBMCs.

Whole-study results and caveats: The researchers studied only peripheral blood, not thyroid tissue. Persistent disease preferred TRBV28, TRBJ1-2 and TRBJ2-5.

These data also featured in a second study, about T cells in Graves' hyperthyroidism and ophthalmopathy. Per that paper: Each diagnosis drew on symptoms, thyroxine, TRAb, thyroid ultrasound and orbital computed tomography findings.

Sequenced material: peripheral blood mononuclear cells (PBMCs), taken at new diagnosis, from a patient treated with antithyroid drugs. The receptor comes from a man aged 35 to 55 with Graves disease. The rearrangement joins TRBV7-9 to TRBJ2-1, with 11 bases aligning to TRBD1. In DNA, the CDR3 is TGTGCCAGCAGCTTAGATAGGGACAGGGGGTCTAATGAGCAGTTCTTC. This codes for CASSLDRDRGSNEQFF.